The clone carrying this T cell receptor beta chain was seen only a few times. Its antigen is unidentified. V shed 0 bases, J shed 6 bases, and the junction held 5 bases outside the gene matches. The CDR3 length is 15 residues. Germline V gives CDR1 SGHTA, CDR2 FQGNSA. Each CDR3 protein gets one entry after TCRdb re-called the 5' RACE reads with MiXCR. The top ten clones hold about 11% of a sample with 450,000 to 650,000 distinct CDR3 sequences, more than 15% of them seen once. The data stem from a study of T-cell memory formation after mild COVID-19. Study-wide points: Contracting CD4+ clones sat mainly in CM and EM; CD8+ in EMRA. Prior to infection, memory already included some responding clones, suggesting cross-reactive memory joined.

This receptor was taken from an adult woman who had mild COVID-19 (a few samples of this study predate the infection). Cell type and time point are not known. The sequenced sample was PBMCs or a T cell subset sorted from them (not recorded which). The chain carries TRBV7-2 and TRBJ2-1; TRBD2 matches 7 bases. CDR3 region: CASSLAGLAVNEQFF. CDR3 coding DNA: TGTGCCAGCAGCTTAGCAGGGCTAGCGGTCAATGAGCAGTTCTTC.